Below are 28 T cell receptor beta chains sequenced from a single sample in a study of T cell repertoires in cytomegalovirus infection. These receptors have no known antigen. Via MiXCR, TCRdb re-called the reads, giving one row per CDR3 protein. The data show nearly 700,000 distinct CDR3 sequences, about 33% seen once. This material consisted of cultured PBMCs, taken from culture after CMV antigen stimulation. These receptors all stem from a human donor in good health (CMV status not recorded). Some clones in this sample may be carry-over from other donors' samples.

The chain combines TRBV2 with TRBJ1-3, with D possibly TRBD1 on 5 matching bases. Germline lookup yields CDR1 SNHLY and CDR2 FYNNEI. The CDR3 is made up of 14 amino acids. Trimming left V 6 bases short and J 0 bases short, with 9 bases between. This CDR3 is CASRGTSSGNTIYF. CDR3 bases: TGTGCCAGCAGAGGGACCTCCTCTGGAAACACCATATATTTT.

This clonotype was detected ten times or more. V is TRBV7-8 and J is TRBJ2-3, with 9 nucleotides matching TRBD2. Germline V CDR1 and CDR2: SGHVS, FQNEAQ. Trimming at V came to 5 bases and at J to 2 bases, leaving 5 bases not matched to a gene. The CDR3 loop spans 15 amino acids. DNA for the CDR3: TGTGCCAGCAGCCCCCTAGCGGGGCCCACAGATACGCAGTATTTT. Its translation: CASSPLAGPTDTQYF.

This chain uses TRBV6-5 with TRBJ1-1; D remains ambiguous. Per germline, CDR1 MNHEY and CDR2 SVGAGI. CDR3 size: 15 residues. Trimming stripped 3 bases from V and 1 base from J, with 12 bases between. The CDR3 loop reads CASSYENNENTEAFF. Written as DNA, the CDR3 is TGTGCCAGCAGTTATGAAAATAACGAGAACACTGAAGCTTTCTTT.

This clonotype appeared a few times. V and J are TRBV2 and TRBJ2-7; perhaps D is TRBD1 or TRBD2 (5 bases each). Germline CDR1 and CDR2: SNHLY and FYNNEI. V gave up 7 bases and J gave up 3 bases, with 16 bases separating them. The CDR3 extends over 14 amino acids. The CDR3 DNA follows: TGTGCCAGCAACAACCCGGGACCACGCTACGAGCAGTACTTC. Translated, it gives CASNNPGPRYEQYF.

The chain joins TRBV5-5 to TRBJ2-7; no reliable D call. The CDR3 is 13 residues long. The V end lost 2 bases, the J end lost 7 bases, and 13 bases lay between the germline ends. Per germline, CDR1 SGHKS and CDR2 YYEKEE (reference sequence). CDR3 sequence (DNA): TGTGCCAGCAGCTTACGAGACTTCTTTGAGCAGTACTTC. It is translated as CASSLRDFFEQYF.

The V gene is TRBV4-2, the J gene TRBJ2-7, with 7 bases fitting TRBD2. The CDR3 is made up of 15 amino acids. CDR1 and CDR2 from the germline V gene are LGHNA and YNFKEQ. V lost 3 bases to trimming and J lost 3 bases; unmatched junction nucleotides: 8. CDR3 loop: CASSHGGGDLYEQYF. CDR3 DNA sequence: TGTGCCAGCAGCCATGGGGGAGGGGATCTCTACGAGCAGTACTTC.

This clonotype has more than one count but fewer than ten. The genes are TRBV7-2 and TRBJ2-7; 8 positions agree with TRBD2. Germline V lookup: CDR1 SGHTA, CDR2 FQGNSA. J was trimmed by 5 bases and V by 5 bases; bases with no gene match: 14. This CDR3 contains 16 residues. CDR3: CASSPGGGEGRHEQYF. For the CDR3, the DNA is TGTGCCAGCAGCCCGGGGGGGGGGGAGGGCCGCCACGAGCAGTACTTC.

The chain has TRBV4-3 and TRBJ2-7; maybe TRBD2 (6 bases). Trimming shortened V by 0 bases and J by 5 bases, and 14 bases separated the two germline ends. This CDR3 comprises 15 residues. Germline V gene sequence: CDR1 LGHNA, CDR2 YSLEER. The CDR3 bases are TGCGCCAGCAGCCAAGACTTTTCTAGCGCAGACGAGCAGTACTTC. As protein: CASSQDFSSADEQYF.

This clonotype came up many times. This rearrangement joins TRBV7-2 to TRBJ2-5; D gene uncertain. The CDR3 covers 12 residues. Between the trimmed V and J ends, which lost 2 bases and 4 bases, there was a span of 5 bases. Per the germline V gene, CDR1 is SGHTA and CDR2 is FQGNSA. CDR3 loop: CASSLLAETQYF. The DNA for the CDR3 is TGTGCCAGCAGCTTATTGGCAGAGACCCAGTACTTC.

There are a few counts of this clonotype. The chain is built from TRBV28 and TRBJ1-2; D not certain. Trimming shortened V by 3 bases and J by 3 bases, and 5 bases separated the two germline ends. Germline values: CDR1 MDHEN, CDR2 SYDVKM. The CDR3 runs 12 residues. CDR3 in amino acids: CASSFFDYGYTF. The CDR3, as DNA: TGTGCCAGCAGTTTCTTTGACTATGGCTACACCTTC.

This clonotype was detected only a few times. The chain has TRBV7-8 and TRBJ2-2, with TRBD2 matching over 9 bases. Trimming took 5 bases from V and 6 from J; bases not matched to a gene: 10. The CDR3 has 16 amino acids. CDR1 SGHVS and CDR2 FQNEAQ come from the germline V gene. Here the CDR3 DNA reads TGTGCCAGCAGCCCGAGGGGCGGGGGGGCCTCCGGGGAGCTGTTTTTT. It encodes CASSPRGGGASGELFF.

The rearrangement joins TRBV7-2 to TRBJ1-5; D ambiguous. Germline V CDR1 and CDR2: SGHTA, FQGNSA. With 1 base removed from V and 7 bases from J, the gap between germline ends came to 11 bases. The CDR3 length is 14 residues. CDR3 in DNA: TGTGCCAGCAGCTTAGGGGCGGGTAGGCAGCCCCAGCATTTT. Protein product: CASSLGAGRQPQHF.

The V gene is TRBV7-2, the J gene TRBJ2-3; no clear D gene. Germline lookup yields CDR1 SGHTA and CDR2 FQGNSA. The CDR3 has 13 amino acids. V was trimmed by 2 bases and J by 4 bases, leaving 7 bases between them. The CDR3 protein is CASSLYEADTQYF. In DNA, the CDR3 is TGTGCCAGCAGCTTATACGAGGCAGATACGCAGTATTTT.

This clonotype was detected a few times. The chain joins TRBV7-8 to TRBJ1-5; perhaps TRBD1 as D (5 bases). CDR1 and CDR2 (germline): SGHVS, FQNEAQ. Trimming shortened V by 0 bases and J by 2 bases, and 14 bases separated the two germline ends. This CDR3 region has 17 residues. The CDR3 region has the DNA TGTGCCAGCAGCTTAGCGTTTCAAGGGGTGGGCAATCAGCCCCAGCATTTT. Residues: CASSLAFQGVGNQPQHF.

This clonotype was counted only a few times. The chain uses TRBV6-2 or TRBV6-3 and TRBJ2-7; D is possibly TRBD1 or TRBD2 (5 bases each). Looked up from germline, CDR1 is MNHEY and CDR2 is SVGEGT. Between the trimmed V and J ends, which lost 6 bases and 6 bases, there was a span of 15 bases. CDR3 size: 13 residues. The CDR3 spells CASSPSEGFEQYF. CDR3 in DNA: TGTGCCAGCAGCCCCAGTGAGGGGTTCGAGCAGTACTTC.

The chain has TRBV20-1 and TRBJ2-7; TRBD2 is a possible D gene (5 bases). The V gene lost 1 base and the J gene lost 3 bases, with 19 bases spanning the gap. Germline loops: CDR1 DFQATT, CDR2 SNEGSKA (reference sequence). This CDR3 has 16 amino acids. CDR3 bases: TGCAGTGCTAGAGCTATTCCGGACCTTCGGGGCTACGAGCAGTACTTC. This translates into CSARAIPDLRGYEQYF.

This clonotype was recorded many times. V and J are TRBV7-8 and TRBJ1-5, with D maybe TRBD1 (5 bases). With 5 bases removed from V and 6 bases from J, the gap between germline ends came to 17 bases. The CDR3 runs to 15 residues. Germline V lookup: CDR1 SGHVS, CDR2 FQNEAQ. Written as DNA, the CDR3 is TGTGCCAGCAGCGACAACAGGTTCCCGGGTCAGCCCCAGCATTTT. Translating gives CASSDNRFPGQPQHF.

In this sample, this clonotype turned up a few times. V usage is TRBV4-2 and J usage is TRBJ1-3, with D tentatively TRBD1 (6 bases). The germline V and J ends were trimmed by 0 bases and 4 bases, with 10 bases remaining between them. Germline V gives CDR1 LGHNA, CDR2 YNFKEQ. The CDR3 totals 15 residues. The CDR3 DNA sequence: TGTGCCAGCAGCCAAGATCTGACAGGAGGAAACACCATATATTTT. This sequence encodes CASSQDLTGGNTIYF.

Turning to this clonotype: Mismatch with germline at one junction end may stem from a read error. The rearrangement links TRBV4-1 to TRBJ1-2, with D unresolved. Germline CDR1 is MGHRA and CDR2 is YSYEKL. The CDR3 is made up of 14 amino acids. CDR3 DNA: TGTGCCAGCAGCCAAGATGCGGTGAAGTATGGCTACACCTTC. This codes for CASSQDAVKYGYTF.

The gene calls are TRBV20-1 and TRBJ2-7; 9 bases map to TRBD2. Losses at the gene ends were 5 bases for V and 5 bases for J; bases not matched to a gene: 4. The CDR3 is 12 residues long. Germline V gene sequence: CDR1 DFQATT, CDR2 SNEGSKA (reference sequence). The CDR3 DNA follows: TGCAGTGCTTACTCTAGCGGGAACGAGCAGTACTTC. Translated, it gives CSAYSSGNEQYF.

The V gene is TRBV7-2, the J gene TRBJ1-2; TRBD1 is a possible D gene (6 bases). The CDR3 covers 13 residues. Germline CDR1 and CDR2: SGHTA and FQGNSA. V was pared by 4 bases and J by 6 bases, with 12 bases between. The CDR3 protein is CASSSTGRDGYTF. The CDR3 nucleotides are TGTGCCAGCAGCTCTACAGGGAGGGATGGCTACACCTTC.

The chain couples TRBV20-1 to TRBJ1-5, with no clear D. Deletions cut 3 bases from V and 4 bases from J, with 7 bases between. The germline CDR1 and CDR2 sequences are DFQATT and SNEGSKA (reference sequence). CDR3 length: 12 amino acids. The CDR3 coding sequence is TGCAGTGCTAGTAAGAAGAATCAGCCCCAGCATTTT. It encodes CSASKKNQPQHF.

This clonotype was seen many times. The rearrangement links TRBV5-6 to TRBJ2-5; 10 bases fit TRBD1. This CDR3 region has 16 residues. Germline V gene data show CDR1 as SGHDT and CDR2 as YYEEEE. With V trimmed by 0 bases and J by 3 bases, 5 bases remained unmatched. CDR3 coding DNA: TGTGCCAGCAGCTTGGCAATAGGGACAGGGGAAGAGACCCAGTACTTC. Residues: CASSLAIGTGEETQYF.

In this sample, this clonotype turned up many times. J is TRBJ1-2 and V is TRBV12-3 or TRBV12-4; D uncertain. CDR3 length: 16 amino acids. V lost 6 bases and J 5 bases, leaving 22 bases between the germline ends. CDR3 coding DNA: TGTGCCAGCAGCGAGGGATCGGTCGTAGCGGAATATGGCTACACCTTC. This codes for CASSEGSVVAEYGYTF.

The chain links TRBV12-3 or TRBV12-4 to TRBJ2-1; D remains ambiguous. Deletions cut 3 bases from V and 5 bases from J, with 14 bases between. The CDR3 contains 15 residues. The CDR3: CASSFPRRRNNEQFF. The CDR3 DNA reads TGTGCCAGCAGTTTCCCTAGAAGGCGCAACAATGAGCAGTTCTTC.

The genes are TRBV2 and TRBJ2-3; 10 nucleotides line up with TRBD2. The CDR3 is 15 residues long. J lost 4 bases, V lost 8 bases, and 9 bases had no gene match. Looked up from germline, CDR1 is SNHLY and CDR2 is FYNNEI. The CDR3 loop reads CASSNSGGFADTQYF. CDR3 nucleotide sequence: TGTGCCAGCTCGAATAGCGGGGGGTTTGCAGATACGCAGTATTTT.

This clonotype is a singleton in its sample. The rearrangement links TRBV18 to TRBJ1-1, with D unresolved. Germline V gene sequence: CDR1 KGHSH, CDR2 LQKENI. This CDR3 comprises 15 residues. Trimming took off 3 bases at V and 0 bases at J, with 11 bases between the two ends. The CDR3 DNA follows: TGTGCCAGCTCACCGGCAAGTCCGGTGAACACTGAAGCTTTCTTT. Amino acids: CASSPASPVNTEAFF. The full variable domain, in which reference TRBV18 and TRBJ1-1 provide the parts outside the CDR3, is NAGVMQNPRHLVRRRGQEARLRCSPMKGHSHVYWYRQLPEEGLKFMVYLQKENIIDESGMPKERFSAEFPKEGPSILRIQQVVRGDSAAYFCASSPASPVNTEAFFGQGTRLTVV.

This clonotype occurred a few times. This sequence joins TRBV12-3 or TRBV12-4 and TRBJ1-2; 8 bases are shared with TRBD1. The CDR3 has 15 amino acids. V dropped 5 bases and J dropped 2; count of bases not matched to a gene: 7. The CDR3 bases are TGTGCCAGCAGTCCAGGGGACAGGTTGAACTATGGCTACACCTTC. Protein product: CASSPGDRLNYGYTF.